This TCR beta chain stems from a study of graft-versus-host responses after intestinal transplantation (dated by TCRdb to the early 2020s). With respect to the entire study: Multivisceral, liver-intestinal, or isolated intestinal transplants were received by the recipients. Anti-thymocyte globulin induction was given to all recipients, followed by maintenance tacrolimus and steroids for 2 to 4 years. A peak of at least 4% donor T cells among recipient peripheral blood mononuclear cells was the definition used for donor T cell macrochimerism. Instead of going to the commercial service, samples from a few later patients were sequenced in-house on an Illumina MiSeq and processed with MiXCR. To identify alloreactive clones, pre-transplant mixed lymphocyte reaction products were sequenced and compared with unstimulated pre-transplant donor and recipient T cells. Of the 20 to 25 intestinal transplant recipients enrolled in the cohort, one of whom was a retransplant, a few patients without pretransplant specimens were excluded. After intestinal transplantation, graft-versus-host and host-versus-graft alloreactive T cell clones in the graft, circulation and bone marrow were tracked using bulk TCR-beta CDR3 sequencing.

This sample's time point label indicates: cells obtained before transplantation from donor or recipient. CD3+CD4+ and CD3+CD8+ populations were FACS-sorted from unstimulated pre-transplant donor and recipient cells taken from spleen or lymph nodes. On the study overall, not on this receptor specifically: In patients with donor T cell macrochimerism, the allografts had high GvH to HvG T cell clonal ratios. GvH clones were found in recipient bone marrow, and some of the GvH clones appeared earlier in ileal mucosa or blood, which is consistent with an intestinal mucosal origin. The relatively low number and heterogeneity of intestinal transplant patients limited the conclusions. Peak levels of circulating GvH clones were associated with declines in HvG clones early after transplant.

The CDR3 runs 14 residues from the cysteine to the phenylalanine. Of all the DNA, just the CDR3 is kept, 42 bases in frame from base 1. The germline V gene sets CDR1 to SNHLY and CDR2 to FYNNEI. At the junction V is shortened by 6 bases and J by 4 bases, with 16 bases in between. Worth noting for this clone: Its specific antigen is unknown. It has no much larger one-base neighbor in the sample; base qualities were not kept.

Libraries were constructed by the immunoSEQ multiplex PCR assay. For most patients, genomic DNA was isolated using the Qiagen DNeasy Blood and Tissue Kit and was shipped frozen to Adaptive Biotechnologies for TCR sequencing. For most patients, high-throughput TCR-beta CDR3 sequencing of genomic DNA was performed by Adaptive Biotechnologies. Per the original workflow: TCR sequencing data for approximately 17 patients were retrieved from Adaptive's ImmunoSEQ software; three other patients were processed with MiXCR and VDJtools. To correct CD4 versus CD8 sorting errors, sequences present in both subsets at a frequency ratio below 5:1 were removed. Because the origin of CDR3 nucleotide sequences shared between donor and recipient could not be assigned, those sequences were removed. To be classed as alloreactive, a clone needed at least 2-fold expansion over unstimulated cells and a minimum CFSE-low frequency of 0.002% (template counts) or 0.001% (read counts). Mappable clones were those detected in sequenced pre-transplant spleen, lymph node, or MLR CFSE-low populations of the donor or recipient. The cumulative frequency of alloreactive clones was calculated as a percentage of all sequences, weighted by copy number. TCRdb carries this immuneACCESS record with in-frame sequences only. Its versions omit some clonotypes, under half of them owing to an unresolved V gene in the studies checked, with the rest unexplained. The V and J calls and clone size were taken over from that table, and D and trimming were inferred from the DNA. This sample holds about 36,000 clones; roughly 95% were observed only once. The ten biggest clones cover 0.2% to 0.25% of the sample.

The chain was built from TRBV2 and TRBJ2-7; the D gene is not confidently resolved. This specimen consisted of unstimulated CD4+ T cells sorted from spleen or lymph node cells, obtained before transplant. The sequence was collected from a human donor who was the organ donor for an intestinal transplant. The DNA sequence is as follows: TGTGCCAGCAGACCCCGGGTCATGCCATACGAGCAGTACTTC. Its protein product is CASRPRVMPYEQYF.